What follows are 26 T cell receptor beta chains derived from one specimen sequenced in a study of neoadjuvant anti-PD-1 for oral cavity cancer. Method: immunoSEQ multiplex PCR; TCRdb's copy keeps in-frame clones and lacks some. The sample records about 9,000 clones, around 63% being singletons. Sequencing used tumor tissue, obtained before nivolumab (anti-PD-1) treatment. These receptors came from a person aged 35-79 years with oral cavity squamous cell carcinoma.

In this sample, this clone turned up a few times. This sequence joins TRBV19 and TRBJ1-1, with D uncertain. Trimming took off 3 bases at V and 1 base at J, with 6 bases between the two ends. This CDR3 region has 13 residues. Germline CDR1 reads LNHDA; CDR2 reads SQIVND (reference sequence). DNA of the CDR3: TGTGCCAGTAGTATCGTCGAGAACACTGAAGCTTTCTTT. It encodes CASSIVENTEAFF.

The chain uses TRBV10-1 and TRBJ2-5; perhaps TRBD1 as D (6 bases). Deletions cut 3 bases from V and 7 bases from J, with 18 bases between. The CDR3 consists of 15 residues. Germline V gives CDR1 WNHNN, CDR2 SYGVQD (reference sequence). The CDR3 sequence: CASSDHRQALPTQYF. CDR3 in DNA: TGCGCCAGCAGTGACCATCGACAGGCCCTCCCGACCCAGTACTTC.

The chain joins TRBV9 to TRBJ2-1, with D unclear. CDR3 size: 14 residues. Germline V gives CDR1 SGDLS, CDR2 YYNGEE. Trimming shortened V by 0 bases and J by 6 bases, and 10 bases separated the two germline ends. As DNA, the CDR3 is TGTGCCAGCAGCGTAGTGGCCCCCGCCAATGAGCAGTTCTTC. Its protein is CASSVVAPANEQFF.

CDR3 DNA sequence: TGCACCAGCAGCCAAGATCCGCGGGACCGAACCCCAACTAATGAAAAACTGTTTTTT. It encodes CTSSQDPRDRTPTNEKLFF. V is TRBV1 and J is TRBJ1-4. TRBV1 is a pseudogene segment. The CDR3 spans 19 residues.

The genes are TRBV28 and TRBJ1-1, with a possible D match to TRBD1 (5 bases). Deletions cut 6 bases from V and 4 bases from J, with 15 bases between. This CDR3 comprises 14 residues. CDR1 and CDR2 (germline): MDHEN, SYDVKM. CDR3 sequence reads: CASSLRGRGTEAFF. The CDR3, as DNA: TGTGCCAGCAGCCTAAGGGGACGCGGCACTGAAGCTTTCTTT.

The table lists this clone with a few counts. J is TRBJ1-1 and V is TRBV6-5; D is ambiguous. Trimming left V 2 bases short and J 0 bases short, with 7 bases between. The CDR3 spans 14 residues. Germline V gene lookup returns CDR1 MNHEY and CDR2 SVGAGI. CDR3 sequence: CASSYGTLNTEAFF. The CDR3 DNA reads TGTGCCAGCAGTTACGGCACTCTGAACACTGAAGCTTTCTTT.

V usage is TRBV7-3 and J usage is TRBJ2-5; D may correspond to TRBD1 or TRBD2 (6 bases each). Germline-derived CDR1 and CDR2 are SGHTA and FQGTGA. The V end was cut by 5 bases, the J end by 5 bases, with 15 bases between. CDR3 length: 14 residues. CDR3 loop: CASSPLGGRETQYF. The CDR3 nucleotides read TGTGCCAGCAGCCCACTTGGGGGGCGGGAGACCCAGTACTTC.

The chain recombines TRBV11-2 with TRBJ2-7, with D possibly TRBD2 on 5 matching bases. This CDR3 is 15 amino acids long. Trimming took off 1 base at V and 4 bases at J, with 14 bases between the two ends. Germline V gene data show CDR1 as SGHAT and CDR2 as FQNNGV. CDR3: CASSLGSGFSYEQYF. Here the CDR3 DNA reads TGTGCCAGCAGCTTAGGTTCGGGGTTTTCGTACGAGCAGTACTTC.

The CDR3 sequence: CASSKTGQGLKVNEQFF. The CDR3 DNA follows: TGTGCCAGCAGCAAAACAGGGCAAGGTTTAAAGGTTAATGAGCAGTTCTTC. The chain couples TRBV11-2 to TRBJ2-1; D possibly corresponds to TRBD1 (6 bases). Germline CDR1 reads SGHAT; CDR2 reads FQNNGV. The CDR3 consists of 17 residues. With 5 bases removed from V and 7 bases from J, the gap between germline ends came to 24 bases.

This clone was found a few times. This rearrangement joins TRBV19 to TRBJ2-4, with 9 bases identical to TRBD2. The germline V gene encodes CDR1 LNHDA and CDR2 SQIVND (reference sequence). CDR3 length: 15 amino acids. V lost 4 bases and J lost 8; bases outside the gene matches: 9. The CDR3 nucleotides read TGTGCCAGTAGTAGCGGGGGGGCGCGAGGGGACATTCAGTACTTC. This codes for CASSSGGARGDIQYF.

The chain recombines TRBV27 with TRBJ1-5, with no clear D. The CDR3 runs 14 residues. Germline lookup yields CDR1 MNHEY and CDR2 SMNVEV (reference sequence). The ends were cut back, 0 bases at V and 8 bases at J, with 11 bases in the middle. CDR3: CASSLSGSGKPQHF. In DNA, the CDR3 is TGTGCCAGCAGTTTATCGGGGTCGGGGAAGCCCCAGCATTTT.

V gene TRBV2 combines with J gene TRBJ1-1; tentatively, D is TRBD1 (5 bases). V was clipped by 8 bases and J by 8 bases, with 12 bases between them. Looked up from germline, CDR1 is SNHLY and CDR2 is FYNNEI. The CDR3 loop spans 11 amino acids. CDR3 sequence (DNA): TGTGCCAGCTATTGGGGGGACGAAGCTTTCTTT. Its protein product is CASYWGDEAFF.

This clone was counted between two and nine times. This chain links TRBV2 with TRBJ1-5, with D uncertain. Germline V gene lookup returns CDR1 SNHLY and CDR2 FYNNEI. V was shortened by 4 bases and J by 0 bases, with 7 bases between the two germline ends. CDR3 size: 14 residues. The CDR3 spells CASSVDNSNQPQHF. CDR3 sequence (DNA): TGTGCCAGCAGTGTGGATAATAGCAATCAGCCCCAGCATTTT.

The chain joins TRBV5-4 to TRBJ2-3, with D uncertain. The V end lost 4 bases, the J end lost 3 bases, and 9 bases lay between the germline ends. The germline CDR1 and CDR2 sequences are SGHNT and YYREEE (reference sequence). The CDR3 runs to 13 residues. The DNA of the CDR3 is TGTGCCAGCAGCGGGCACTGGACAGATACGCAGTATTTT. Translated, it gives CASSGHWTDTQYF.

This chain links TRBV18 with TRBJ1-5; 9 nucleotides line up with TRBD1. Germline assignment: CDR1 KGHSH and CDR2 LQKENI. The CDR3 covers 14 residues. V trimming: 5 bases; J trimming: 4 bases; junction bases outside the gene matches: 3. Written as DNA, the CDR3 is TGTGCCAGCTCAAGGACAGGGGATAATCAGCCCCAGCATTTT. Protein product: CASSRTGDNQPQHF.

The chain joins TRBV15 to TRBJ2-1; D not resolved. Deletions cut 3 bases from V and 0 bases from J, with 12 bases between. The CDR3 has 16 residues. In germline, CDR1 is LNHNV, CDR2 YYDKDF (reference sequence). CDR3 in DNA: TGTGCCACCAGCAGGGATTTCTCAAGCTCCTACAATGAGCAGTTCTTC. It is translated as CATSRDFSSSYNEQFF.

The gene calls are TRBV5-1 and TRBJ1-5; D is unclear. The CDR3 is 15 amino acids. CDR1 SGHRS and CDR2 YFSETQ come from the germline V gene. V shed 0 bases and J shed 2 bases, with 9 bases lying between them. CDR3 nucleotide sequence: TGCGCCAGCAGCTTGGCGGGAGTTGGCAATCAGCCCCAGCATTTT. As protein: CASSLAGVGNQPQHF.

The rearrangement links TRBV15 to TRBJ1-2, with D unresolved. This CDR3 comprises 14 residues. Looked up from germline, CDR1 is LNHNV and CDR2 is YYDKDF (reference sequence). Trimming took 0 bases from V and 1 from J, leaving 6 bases between them. CDR3 loop: CATSREKINYGYTF. For the CDR3, the DNA is TGTGCCACCAGCAGAGAGAAGATTAACTATGGCTACACCTTC.

The genes are TRBV6-1 and TRBJ1-4; 11 nucleotides line up with TRBD1. The CDR3 is made up of 15 amino acids. The V and J ends lost 9 bases and 1 base, in that order; junction bases with no gene match: 4. Looked up from germline, CDR1 is MNHNS and CDR2 is SASEGT. For the CDR3, the DNA is TGTGCCAGTTGGGACAGGGGGATAACTAATGAAAAACTGTTTTTT. Translating gives CASWDRGITNEKLFF.

This clone was observed a few times. This chain joins TRBV7-9 and TRBJ1-1; TRBD1 agrees at 11 bases. The CDR3 sequence is 15 residues long. After removal of 2 bases from V and 4 bases from J, the junction contained 3 bases not matched to a gene. From germline, CDR1 is SEHNR and CDR2 FQNEAQ (reference sequence). The CDR3 nucleotides read TGTGCCAGCAGCTTAACAGGGACAGGGGGCACTGAAGCTTTCTTT. It encodes CASSLTGTGGTEAFF.

In this sample, this clone turned up once. This chain joins TRBV6-6 and TRBJ1-2; D is undetermined. Per the germline V gene, CDR1 is MNHNY and CDR2 is SVGAGI (reference sequence). V shed 0 bases and J shed 2 bases, with 10 bases lying between them. The CDR3 is made up of 15 amino acids. The CDR3: CASSYSIEGNYGYTF. The DNA for the CDR3 is TGTGCCAGCAGTTACTCGATAGAAGGGAACTATGGCTACACCTTC.

V is TRBV10-2 and J is TRBJ2-4; no reliable D call. The CDR3 runs to 12 residues. V lost 6 bases to trimming and J lost 13 bases, with 16 bases between them. Germline V lookup: CDR1 WSHSY, CDR2 SAAADI. The CDR3 sequence is CASSALRSSQYF. The CDR3 region has the DNA TGCGCCAGCAGCGCCCTAAGGAGCAGCCAGTACTTC.

This clone has just one count. The chain joins TRBV18 to TRBJ1-2, with D possibly matching TRBD1 (5 bases). This CDR3 comprises 15 residues. Germline V gene data show CDR1 as KGHSH and CDR2 as LQKENI. Trimming cost V 3 bases and J 0 bases, with 11 bases left between them. CDR3 protein: CASSPEGSPNYGYTF. CDR3 sequence (DNA): TGTGCCAGCTCACCGGAGGGGTCCCCTAACTATGGCTACACCTTC.

This chain uses TRBV27 with TRBJ1-4; D uncertain. The germline V gene has CDR1 MNHEY and CDR2 SMNVEV (reference sequence). The CDR3 loop spans 15 amino acids. V gave up 2 bases and J gave up 0 bases, with 7 bases separating them. The CDR3 DNA follows: TGTGCCAGCAGTTTAAGTCTGGCAACTAATGAAAAACTGTTTTTT. Translating gives CASSLSLATNEKLFF.

CDR3 nucleotides: TGTGCCAGCAGGATCAGCTCTGGAAACACCATATATTTT. Amino acid sequence: CASRISSGNTIYF. The chain is built from TRBV6-1 and TRBJ1-3; no clear D. Trimming pared 6 bases from V and 0 bases from J, leaving 6 bases between. CDR1 is MNHNS and CDR2 is SASEGT in the germline V gene. This CDR3 has 13 residues.

This clone showed up just a few times. This chain links TRBV2 with TRBJ2-3; D possibly corresponds to TRBD2 (5 bases). The length of the CDR3 is 15 residues. Trimming cost V 3 bases and J 2 bases, with 12 bases left between them. The germline V gene has CDR1 SNHLY and CDR2 FYNNEI. CDR3 protein: CASSDSAELTDTQYF. DNA of the CDR3: TGTGCCAGCAGTGATAGCGCGGAACTCACAGATACGCAGTATTTT.